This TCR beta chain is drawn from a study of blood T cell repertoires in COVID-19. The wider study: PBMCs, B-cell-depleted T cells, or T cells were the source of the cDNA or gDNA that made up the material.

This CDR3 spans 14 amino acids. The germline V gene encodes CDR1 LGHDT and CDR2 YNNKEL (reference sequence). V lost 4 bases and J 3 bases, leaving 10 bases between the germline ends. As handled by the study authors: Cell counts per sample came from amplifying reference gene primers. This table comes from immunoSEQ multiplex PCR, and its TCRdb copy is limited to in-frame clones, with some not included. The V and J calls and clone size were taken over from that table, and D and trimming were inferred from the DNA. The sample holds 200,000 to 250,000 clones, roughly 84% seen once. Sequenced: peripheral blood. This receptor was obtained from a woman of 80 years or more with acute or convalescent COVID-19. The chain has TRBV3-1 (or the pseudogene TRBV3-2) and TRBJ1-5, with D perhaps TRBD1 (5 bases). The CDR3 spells CASSPQEYNQPQHF. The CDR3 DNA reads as TGTGCCAGCAGCCCACAGGAGTACAATCAGCCCCAGCATTTT.